The 10 T cell receptor beta chains in this list originate from one sample, sequenced in a study of control samples from healthy donors and cancer patients. TCRdb's copy holds only in-frame clones and misses some; the assay was immunoSEQ multiplex PCR. The sample includes about 54,000 clones, approximately 95% seen only once; the top ten take roughly 1.8%. The sample comprised blood. The receptors shown here come from a woman aged 25-40 years in good health.

The rearrangement links TRBV28 to TRBJ1-4, with D tentatively TRBD1 (5 bases). V dropped 1 base and J dropped 7 bases, with 10 bases sitting between them. The CDR3 runs 14 residues. CDR1 is MDHEN and CDR2 is SYDVKM in the germline V gene. The CDR3 region has the DNA TGTGCCAGCAGTTTATCCCAGGGCGCTGAAAAACTGTTTTTT. This encodes CASSLSQGAEKLFF.

V and J are TRBV2 and TRBJ1-1; no clear D. With 10 bases removed from V and 2 bases from J, the gap between germline ends came to 11 bases. Germline V gene data show CDR1 as SNHLY and CDR2 as FYNNEI. This CDR3 has 12 amino acids. The CDR3 DNA sequence: TGTGCCACCCGGCGGGGTAACACTGAAGCTTTCTTT. It is translated as CATRRGNTEAFF.

The V call is TRBV5-1, the J call TRBJ1-1; possibly TRBD1 for D (6 bases). The V and J ends lost 7 bases and 0 bases respectively, with 10 bases between them. This CDR3 is built from 13 residues. From germline, CDR1 is SGHRS and CDR2 YFSETQ. CDR3 coding DNA: TGCGCCAGCCAGGGGCGGATGAACACTGAAGCTTTCTTT. This sequence encodes CASQGRMNTEAFF.

The V call is TRBV7-6, the J call TRBJ2-3; the D gene is possibly TRBD2 (5 bases). Germline CDR1 reads SGHVS; CDR2 reads FNYEAQ. The CDR3 runs to 15 residues. V dropped 1 base and J dropped 4 bases, with 12 bases sitting between them. In nucleotides, the CDR3 is TGTGCCAGCAGCTTAGAGATAGGAGGCGCAGATACGCAGTATTTT. Amino acids: CASSLEIGGADTQYF.

The J gene is TRBJ2-7, the V gene TRBV28, with 7 bases matching TRBD1. CDR1 and CDR2 from the germline V gene are MDHEN and SYDVKM. V gave up 6 bases and J gave up 2 bases; unmatched junction bases: 7. The CDR3 sequence is 14 residues long. The CDR3 nucleotides read TGTGCCAGCAGACACCGGGACAGCCCCTACGAGCAGTACTTC. This sequence encodes CASRHRDSPYEQYF.

The chain combines TRBV2 with TRBJ1-2; no clear D. V lost 6 bases and J 8 bases, leaving 16 bases between the germline ends. Germline V gene data show CDR1 as SNHLY and CDR2 as FYNNEI. The CDR3 is made up of 13 amino acids. The CDR3, as DNA: TGTGCCAGCAGCGATCGGACCGGCTTCGGCTACACCTTC. It translates to CASSDRTGFGYTF.

The CDR3, as DNA: TGCGCCAGCAGCCCCACTAGCGGGAGAGGGGATGAGCAGTTCTTC. This sequence encodes CASSPTSGRGDEQFF. This chain uses TRBV5-1 with TRBJ2-1; TRBD2 agrees at 11 bases. CDR3 length: 15 residues. Germline V lookup: CDR1 SGHRS, CDR2 YFSETQ. The ends lost 4 bases at V and 8 bases at J; junction bases unmatched: 8.

The DNA for the CDR3 is TGTGCCAGCAGGGCGGGAGGGCCGAGGGAGCAGTTCTTC. It encodes CASRAGGPREQFF. The chain carries TRBV28 and TRBJ2-1; 9 nucleotides align to TRBD2. Germline V gene sequence: CDR1 MDHEN, CDR2 SYDVKM. CDR3 length: 13 amino acids. Losses at the gene ends were 6 bases for V and 10 bases for J; bases not matched to a gene: 7.

The chain links TRBV12-3 or TRBV12-4 to TRBJ2-1; D unresolved. The CDR3 extends over 13 amino acids. V lost 3 bases to trimming and J lost 5 bases, with 8 bases between them. DNA for the CDR3: TGTGCCAGCAGTTTCGGACCGAACAATGAGCAGTTCTTC. Translating gives CASSFGPNNEQFF.

The gene calls are TRBV19 and TRBJ2-7; TRBD2 agrees at 8 bases. The germline V gene encodes CDR1 LNHDA and CDR2 SQIVND (reference sequence). Germline trimming cut 6 bases from V and 5 bases from J; bases unmatched to any gene: 6. The CDR3 loop spans 13 amino acids. The CDR3 spells CASSQRESHEQYF. CDR3 DNA sequence: TGTGCCAGTAGCCAGCGGGAGTCCCACGAGCAGTACTTC.